Shown below are 16 T cell receptor beta chains from a single sample sequenced in a study of cytomegalovirus exposure and HLA in healthy donors. Primers included in the PCR were 60 Vbeta and 13 Jbeta primers. Generated by immunoSEQ multiplex PCR, the TCRdb table keeps only in-frame clones and is missing some. The data contain 90,000 to 120,000 clones, around 73% of them singletons. Sequencing was performed on PBMCs. The receptors come from a man aged 30-40 years in good health and CMV-seronegative.

The chain links TRBV7-3 to TRBJ2-1, with D possibly being TRBD2 (5 bases). CDR1 is SGHTA, CDR2 FQGTGA, per germline. This CDR3 comprises 11 residues. V lost 6 bases and J 8 bases, leaving 8 bases between the germline ends. CDR3 residues: CASSIGDEQFF. DNA of the CDR3: TGTGCCAGCAGTATCGGGGATGAGCAGTTCTTC.

CDR3 DNA sequence: TGTGCCAGTAATCGAGGACTGAGCTACGAGCAGTACTTC. Protein: CASNRGLSYEQYF. The V gene is TRBV19, the J gene TRBJ2-7; tentatively, D is TRBD2 (5 bases). The CDR3 loop spans 13 amino acids. With 7 bases removed from V and 3 bases from J, the gap between germline ends came to 13 bases. Per germline, CDR1 LNHDA and CDR2 SQIVND (reference sequence).

The chain links TRBV18 to TRBJ1-1; 8 bases line up with TRBD1. The ends lost 3 bases at V and 5 bases at J; junction bases unmatched: 11. This CDR3 is 16 amino acids long. Germline assignment: CDR1 KGHSH and CDR2 LQKENI. As DNA, the CDR3 is TGTGCCAGCTCACCGTCGGGACAGGCCAAAGGGACTGAAGCTTTCTTT. Amino acid sequence: CASSPSGQAKGTEAFF.

The chain links TRBV7-9 to TRBJ2-7; 10 nucleotides align to TRBD1. CDR1 and CDR2 (germline): SEHNR, FQNEAQ (reference sequence). V shed 1 base and J 7 bases; nucleotides not matched to a gene: 4. The CDR3 contains 14 residues. CDR3 in amino acids: CASSLGQGADEQYF. CDR3 DNA: TGTGCCAGCAGCTTAGGACAGGGGGCGGATGAGCAGTACTTC.

The rearrangement joins TRBV6-6 to TRBJ2-7; 8 bases align to TRBD2. The CDR3 contains 13 residues. Germline lookup yields CDR1 MNHNY and CDR2 SVGAGI (reference sequence). V lost 8 bases and J lost 6; bases outside the gene matches: 9. The CDR3 region is CASGATGGGEQYF. The CDR3 DNA reads as TGTGCCAGCGGTGCAACGGGAGGGGGCGAGCAGTACTTC.

The V and J genes are TRBV28 and TRBJ2-7; TRBD1 agrees at 11 bases. CDR1 and CDR2 from the germline V gene are MDHEN and SYDVKM. Unmatched junction bases numbered 2, after V lost 3 bases and J lost 1 base. CDR3 length: 15 residues. CDR3 DNA: TGTGCCAGCAGTTTCCGGGACAGGGGGTCCTACGAGCAGTACTTC. Translation: CASSFRDRGSYEQYF.

V gene TRBV15 combines with J gene TRBJ1-1; 8 positions match TRBD1. The CDR3 totals 15 residues. J lost 3 bases, V lost 0 bases, and 3 bases had no gene match. Germline CDR1 and CDR2: LNHNV and YYDKDF (reference sequence). The CDR3 reads CATSREQGVYTEAFF. The CDR3 DNA is TGTGCCACCAGCAGAGAACAGGGGGTTTACACTGAAGCTTTCTTT.

This clone was detected only a few times. The chain combines TRBV9 with TRBJ2-1; 11 bases align to TRBD2. The germline gives CDR1 SGDLS, CDR2 YYNGEE. This CDR3 is built from 15 residues. V was clipped by 0 bases and J by 7 bases; unmatched bases: 3. The CDR3 here is CASSVALAGGNEQFF. In nucleotides, the CDR3 is TGTGCCAGCAGCGTAGCCCTAGCGGGAGGTAATGAGCAGTTCTTC.

The chain combines TRBV9 with TRBJ2-3, with a tentative D call TRBD2 (5 bases). Trimming took 4 bases from V and 1 from J, leaving 16 bases between them. The length of the CDR3 is 16 residues. CDR1 SGDLS and CDR2 YYNGEE come from the germline V gene. CDR3 residues: CASSPPLARGTDTQYF. In DNA form, the CDR3 reads TGTGCCAGCAGCCCACCCTTAGCGCGAGGCACAGATACGCAGTATTTT.

CDR3 DNA: TGTGCTAGTAGATTTACAGGGGACGGCACAGATACGCAGTATTTT. This sequence encodes CASRFTGDGTDTQYF. The chain has TRBV12-5 and TRBJ2-3; 7 bases agree with TRBD1. CDR1 and CDR2 from the germline V gene are LGHNT and FRNRAP. The CDR3 is made up of 15 amino acids. V dropped 8 bases and J dropped 1; count of bases not matched to a gene: 9.

This clone was counted between two and nine times. The V call is TRBV19, the J call TRBJ1-5; 9 bases fit TRBD1. The CDR3 has 15 residues. Trimming at V came to 1 base and at J to 4 bases, leaving 2 bases not matched to a gene. Looked up from germline, CDR1 is LNHDA and CDR2 is SQIVND (reference sequence). This CDR3 is CASSIAGTGNQPQHF. DNA of the CDR3: TGTGCCAGTAGTATAGCCGGGACAGGGAATCAGCCCCAGCATTTT.

V usage is TRBV27 and J usage is TRBJ1-2, with 9 bases that match TRBD1. CDR3 size: 15 residues. V shed 5 bases, J shed 7 bases, and the junction held 11 bases outside the gene matches. Germline V gene data show CDR1 as MNHEY and CDR2 as SMNVEV (reference sequence). Here the CDR3 DNA reads TGTGCCAGCAGTACTGCGCCCGGGACAGGGTTTGGCTACACCTTC. Protein: CASSTAPGTGFGYTF.

The chain links TRBV19 to TRBJ1-5; D is uncertain. The V end was cut by 2 bases, the J end by 8 bases, with 10 bases between. Looked up from germline, CDR1 is LNHDA and CDR2 is SQIVND (reference sequence). The CDR3 loop spans 13 amino acids. CDR3 residues: CASSIRVGEPQHF. The CDR3 DNA is TGTGCCAGTAGTATAAGGGTCGGGGAGCCCCAGCATTTT.

This clone was seen once. This chain connects TRBV7-9 to TRBJ2-3; 9 bases align to TRBD2. The V gene's germline CDR1 is SEHNR and CDR2 FQNEAQ (reference sequence). The CDR3 loop spans 17 amino acids. Trimming at V came to 5 bases and at J to 4 bases, leaving 13 bases not matched to a gene. CDR3 sequence: CASSATLAGVSPDTQYF. The CDR3 coding sequence is TGTGCCAGCAGCGCGACCTTAGCGGGAGTCAGTCCAGATACGCAGTATTTT.

This clone was counted a single time. The gene calls are TRBV4-2 and TRBJ2-5; D might be TRBD1 (6 bases). Trimming pared 1 base from V and 4 bases from J, leaving 10 bases between. The CDR3 runs 14 residues. The germline V gene has CDR1 LGHNA and CDR2 YNFKEQ. The CDR3 DNA sequence: TGTGCCAGCAGCCAAGCGAGGGGGTCAGAGACCCAGTACTTC. This gives the protein CASSQARGSETQYF.

This CDR3 reads CAWSVMGAKETQYF. As DNA, the CDR3 is TGTGCCTGGAGTGTTATGGGAGCGAAAGAGACCCAGTACTTC. The chain combines TRBV30 with TRBJ2-5, with D perhaps matching TRBD2 (5 bases). V was clipped by 0 bases and J by 3 bases, with 11 bases between them. CDR1 is GTSNPN and CDR2 is SVGIG in the germline V gene (reference sequence). The CDR3 consists of 14 residues.